This T cell receptor (beta chain) was retrieved from a study of T cells in Graves' hyperthyroidism and ophthalmopathy. The study, taken as a whole, reports: The authors' 13 V-J model separated ophthalmopathy from stable hyperthyroidism.

Using RNA transcripts as the source, TCR beta CDR3 regions were amplified. TCR CDR3 underwent first-round RT-PCR with the HTBI primer set. TCRdb reprocessed the multiplex PCR reads via MiXCR and lists one record per CDR3 protein. The sample includes 730,000 or so distinct CDR3 sequences, approximately 19% of them seen just once. Concerning this clonotype itself: The antigen remains undetermined.

Sequenced: blood. The sequence was collected from a woman in her fifties or sixties with Graves' hyperthyroidism that later progressed to Graves' ophthalmopathy.

CDR3 bases: TGTGCCAGCAGCTTAGAGGAGCGGGGTTACGAGCAGTACTTC. Translated, it gives CASSLEERGYEQYF. The chain has TRBV7-9 and TRBJ2-7; 7 nucleotides match TRBD2. J gave up 4 bases and V 1 base, and 4 bases lay outside the gene matches. From germline, CDR1 is SEHNR and CDR2 FQNEAQ (reference sequence). The CDR3 is 14 amino acids.